This is a list of T cell receptor beta chains from one sample in a study of T cell changes during pregnancy in multiple sclerosis. TCRdb keeps only in-frame clones here, not all; method: immunoSEQ multiplex PCR. The table shows tens of thousands of clones, with nearly 95% occurring only once. Source: peripheral blood, taken in the second trimester of pregnancy. The receptors here all came from a female donor with multiple sclerosis, enrolled in a pregnancy study. CDR3s include the opening cysteine and the closing phenylalanine or tryptophan. D genes are given only for firm matches. Some rows mark clone size as missing; the rest say once, few, many or name a class of expanded clone.

cdr3_nt: TGTGCCAGCAGACGGGGACAGGAGCCCTATAGGGGCTACACCTTC; cdr3_aa: CASRRGQEPYRGYTF; v_call: TRBV2; j_call: TRBJ1-2; d_call: TRBD1; clone_size: -
cdr3_nt: TGCGCCAGCAGCTTGGGGCCGACTAGCTCCCACCTTGCCTACGAGCAGTACTTC; cdr3_aa: CASSLGPTSSHLAYEQYF; v_call: TRBV5-1; j_call: TRBJ2-7; d_call: TRBD2; clone_size: -
cdr3_nt: TGTGCCAGCAGTAATAGCGGGGGTAACCAAGAGACCCAGTACTTC; cdr3_aa: CASSNSGGNQETQYF; v_call: TRBV6-1; j_call: TRBJ2-5; d_call: TRBD2; clone_size: -
cdr3_nt: TGTGCCATTGGACAGGGAGTTACCGGTGAGCAGTTCTTC; cdr3_aa: CAIGQGVTGEQFF; v_call: TRBV19; j_call: TRBJ2-1; d_call: TRBD1; clone_size: -
cdr3_nt: TGCGCCAGCAACGAACCTAGCGGCCCCTACAATGAGCAGTTCTTC; cdr3_aa: CASNEPSGPYNEQFF; v_call: TRBV5-1; j_call: TRBJ2-1; d_call: TRBD2; clone_size: -
cdr3_nt: TGCACCAGCAGCCCGCGGCCCACAGGGCGGGGGGTCTCTGAAGCTTTCTTT; cdr3_aa: CTSSPRPTGRGVSEAFF; v_call: TRBV1; j_call: TRBJ1-1; d_call: -; clone_size: -
cdr3_nt: TGTGCCATCAGTGAGTCGATAGACAGCTTGAACACTGAAGCTTTCTTT; cdr3_aa: CAISESIDSLNTEAFF; v_call: TRBV10-3; j_call: TRBJ1-1; d_call: -; clone_size: -
cdr3_nt: TGCAGCGCCCTGGAAACCGGGACATTACTAGAAGGCTACACCTTC; cdr3_aa: CSALETGTLLEGYTF; v_call: TRBV29-1; j_call: TRBJ1-2; d_call: -; clone_size: -
cdr3_nt: TGCGCCAGCAGCTACCCTAGCGGGAGCTCCTACAATGAGCAGTTCTTC; cdr3_aa: CASSYPSGSSYNEQFF; v_call: TRBV4-1; j_call: TRBJ2-1; d_call: TRBD2; clone_size: -
cdr3_nt: TGCGCCAGCAGCCCCCTCGGGAGACGGATCTCTGGGGCCAACGTCCTGACTTTC; cdr3_aa: CASSPLGRRISGANVLTF; v_call: TRBV5-1; j_call: TRBJ2-6; d_call: -; clone_size: -
cdr3_nt: TGTGCCAGCAGCCCAAGGAGGGGAAGTGAGCTGTTTTTT; cdr3_aa: CASSPRRGSELFF; v_call: TRBV2; j_call: TRBJ2-2; d_call: -; clone_size: -
cdr3_nt: TGTGCCAGCAGTTTGGGGGCTTCTTACAATGAGCAGTTCTTC; cdr3_aa: CASSLGASYNEQFF; v_call: TRBV27; j_call: TRBJ2-1; d_call: -; clone_size: -
cdr3_nt: TGCGCCAGCAGTGAGTCGACTAGCGGAGAAGAGCAGTACTTC; cdr3_aa: CASSESTSGEEQYF; v_call: TRBV10-1; j_call: TRBJ2-7; d_call: TRBD2; clone_size: -
cdr3_nt: TGCGCCAGCAGCCAAGATAAAGGGAGCGGGGAGCTGTTTTTT; cdr3_aa: CASSQDKGSGELFF; v_call: TRBV4-1; j_call: TRBJ2-2; d_call: -; clone_size: once
cdr3_nt: TGTGCCAGCAGCTTAGGGACTAGAAACGAGCAGTACTTC; cdr3_aa: CASSLGTRNEQYF; v_call: TRBV13; j_call: TRBJ2-7; d_call: -; clone_size: few
cdr3_nt: TGTGCCAGCAGAAACAGTACAGGGTCTAGCACAGATACGCAGTATTTT; cdr3_aa: CASRNSTGSSTDTQYF; v_call: TRBV5-4; j_call: TRBJ2-3; d_call: -; clone_size: -
cdr3_nt: TGTGCCAGCAGTTTTTCGGGGGGTAGCTTCAATCAGCCCCAGCATTTT; cdr3_aa: CASSFSGGSFNQPQHF; v_call: TRBV27; j_call: TRBJ1-5; d_call: -; clone_size: -
cdr3_nt: TGTGCCAGCAGCCAAGAGGCGGGAAGGCCCGGCGAGCAGTACTTC; cdr3_aa: CASSQEAGRPGEQYF; v_call: TRBV4-2; j_call: TRBJ2-7; d_call: -; clone_size: -
cdr3_nt: TGTGCCTGGAGTGGCGGCTCCTACGAGCAGTACTTC; cdr3_aa: CAWSGGSYEQYF; v_call: TRBV30; j_call: TRBJ2-7; d_call: -; clone_size: -
cdr3_nt: TGTGCCAGCAGCCCTGTGACTAGCGACTACGAGCAGTACTTC; cdr3_aa: CASSPVTSDYEQYF; v_call: TRBV7-2; j_call: TRBJ2-7; d_call: TRBD2; clone_size: -
cdr3_nt: TGCAGCTACGCAAGCGGGGTAAGCTCCTACGAGCAGTACTTC; cdr3_aa: CSYASGVSSYEQYF; v_call: TRBV29-1; j_call: TRBJ2-7; d_call: TRBD2; clone_size: -
cdr3_nt: TGTGCCAGTACACCTAGGACAGTTAGCAATCAGCCCCAGCATTTT; cdr3_aa: CASTPRTVSNQPQHF; v_call: TRBV19; j_call: TRBJ1-5; d_call: -; clone_size: -
cdr3_nt: TGTGCCAGCAGTGAACCGAACCTTGGAGGGAAAGCCTCCTACGAGCAGTACTTC; cdr3_aa: CASSEPNLGGKASYEQYF; v_call: TRBV6-1; j_call: TRBJ2-7; d_call: -; clone_size: -
cdr3_nt: TGTGCCAGCAGTGTATGGCAGTTCACAGATACGCAGTATTTT; cdr3_aa: CASSVWQFTDTQYF; v_call: TRBV2; j_call: TRBJ2-3; d_call: -; clone_size: -
cdr3_nt: TGTGCCAGCAGCTTTAACACAGATACGCAGTATTTT; cdr3_aa: CASSFNTDTQYF; v_call: TRBV11-3; j_call: TRBJ2-3; d_call: -; clone_size: -
cdr3_nt: TGCGCCAGCAGCTTGTTCGGCGGTGAGAACACTGAAGCTTTCTTT; cdr3_aa: CASSLFGGENTEAFF; v_call: TRBV5-1; j_call: TRBJ1-1; d_call: -; clone_size: -
cdr3_nt: TGTGCCAGCAGTTACTCTCCAGGGGAGACTGAAGCTTTCTTT; cdr3_aa: CASSYSPGETEAFF; v_call: TRBV6-6; j_call: TRBJ1-1; d_call: -; clone_size: -
cdr3_nt: TGTGCCAGCAGCTCCGCGGGCGACAGGGCCCGAGGAACCCAGTACTTC; cdr3_aa: CASSSAGDRARGTQYF; v_call: TRBV9; j_call: TRBJ2-5; d_call: TRBD1; clone_size: -
cdr3_nt: TGCAGCGTTGAAGGGCGGGCCACAGATACGCAGTATTTT; cdr3_aa: CSVEGRATDTQYF; v_call: TRBV29-1; j_call: TRBJ2-3; d_call: -; clone_size: -
cdr3_nt: TGCAGCGTCCACGGGACAGGGCAATCCGAGCAGTACTTC; cdr3_aa: CSVHGTGQSEQYF; v_call: TRBV29-1; j_call: TRBJ2-7; d_call: TRBD1; clone_size: -
cdr3_nt: TGTGCCAGCAGCAAAGTCAGGGGCTGGGAGAACACTGAAGCTTTCTTT; cdr3_aa: CASSKVRGWENTEAFF; v_call: TRBV21-1; j_call: TRBJ1-1; d_call: -; clone_size: -
cdr3_nt: TGTGCCAGCAGCTCAACCGGGAGCCAGCGGTACGAGCAGTACTTC; cdr3_aa: CASSSTGSQRYEQYF; v_call: TRBV5-4; j_call: TRBJ2-7; d_call: -; clone_size: -
cdr3_nt: TGTGCCAGCAGCAATCGGGGGTGGAACTATGGCTACACCTTC; cdr3_aa: CASSNRGWNYGYTF; v_call: TRBV21-1; j_call: TRBJ1-2; d_call: -; clone_size: -
cdr3_nt: TGTGCCAGCAGCGTCCGGGACAGAGAAGGGGAGACCCAGTACTTC; cdr3_aa: CASSVRDREGETQYF; v_call: TRBV27; j_call: TRBJ2-5; d_call: TRBD1; clone_size: -
cdr3_nt: TGTGCCAGCAGCTCCGGGGGAGGGGAGACCCAGTACTTC; cdr3_aa: CASSSGGGETQYF; v_call: TRBV7-3; j_call: TRBJ2-5; d_call: TRBD2; clone_size: -
cdr3_nt: TGTGCCAGCAGCCCCCGTCCCTCCCTCGTACTCTATGGCTACACCTTC; cdr3_aa: CASSPRPSLVLYGYTF; v_call: TRBV7-8; j_call: TRBJ1-2; d_call: -; clone_size: once
cdr3_nt: TGTGCCAGTAGTCCCGGGACTAGCGGCTACGAGCAGTACTTC; cdr3_aa: CASSPGTSGYEQYF; v_call: TRBV19; j_call: TRBJ2-7; d_call: TRBD2; clone_size: -
cdr3_nt: TGTGCCAGCAGTTTGGTCGGAGATGAAAAACTGTTTTTT; cdr3_aa: CASSLVGDEKLFF; v_call: TRBV27; j_call: TRBJ1-4; d_call: -; clone_size: -
cdr3_nt: TGTGCCACCAGCAGAGGGCATAACACCGGGGAGCTGTTTTTT; cdr3_aa: CATSRGHNTGELFF; v_call: TRBV15; j_call: TRBJ2-2; d_call: -; clone_size: -
cdr3_nt: TGTGCCAGTAGGACAGGGGGCGGAGAGCAGTACTTC; cdr3_aa: CASRTGGGEQYF; v_call: TRBV19; j_call: TRBJ2-7; d_call: TRBD1; clone_size: -
cdr3_nt: TGTGCCAGCGGGGAACCGGGACAGGGGGCAGCAGGCGAAAAACTGTTTTTT; cdr3_aa: CASGEPGQGAAGEKLFF; v_call: TRBV21-1; j_call: TRBJ1-4; d_call: -; clone_size: -
cdr3_nt: TGTGCCAGCAGCGCCTCTCTAGCGGGAGAGCAGTTCTTC; cdr3_aa: CASSASLAGEQFF; v_call: TRBV14; j_call: TRBJ2-1; d_call: TRBD2; clone_size: -
cdr3_nt: TGTGCCAGCAGCGTAGACCTAGCGGGAGGTATTCAGGAGACCCAGTACTTC; cdr3_aa: CASSVDLAGGIQETQYF; v_call: TRBV9; j_call: TRBJ2-5; d_call: TRBD2; clone_size: -
cdr3_nt: TGTGCCAGCAGTTACTCACGAGCCACTGAAGCTTTCTTT; cdr3_aa: CASSYSRATEAFF; v_call: TRBV6-5; j_call: TRBJ1-1; d_call: -; clone_size: -
cdr3_nt: TGTGCCAGCAGCCCCTATCCCTTGGCTGAAGCTTTCTTT; cdr3_aa: CASSPYPLAEAFF; v_call: TRBV9; j_call: TRBJ1-1; d_call: -; clone_size: -
cdr3_nt: TGTGCCAGCAGTGAAATGGCGGGAGATCGAGAGACCCAGTACTTC; cdr3_aa: CASSEMAGDRETQYF; v_call: TRBV6-1; j_call: TRBJ2-5; d_call: TRBD2; clone_size: -
cdr3_nt: TGTGCCAGCAGCGGGCGACTAGCGGACCTAGATACGCAGTATTTT; cdr3_aa: CASSGRLADLDTQYF; v_call: TRBV5-4; j_call: TRBJ2-3; d_call: TRBD2; clone_size: -
cdr3_nt: TGCGCCAGCAGCTTCGGACTAGCGGGAGGTGATGAGCAGTTCTTC; cdr3_aa: CASSFGLAGGDEQFF; v_call: TRBV5-1; j_call: TRBJ2-1; d_call: TRBD2; clone_size: -
cdr3_nt: TGCAGCGTCCGGGGACAGCCTAATGAAAAACTGTTTTTT; cdr3_aa: CSVRGQPNEKLFF; v_call: TRBV29-1; j_call: TRBJ1-4; d_call: TRBD1; clone_size: -